A selection of T cell receptor beta chains follows, all from one sample in a study of beta chain features in type 1 diabetes. Only in-frame clones appear in the TCRdb table, and some are missing; sequencing was by immunoSEQ multiplex PCR. The sample carries hundreds of thousands of clones, over 10% recorded once. The sample consisted of naive CD4+ T cells from blood. The source is a man aged 18-30 years in good health. The CDR3 runs from the conserved cysteine through the conserved F or W. D genes are given only for firm matches. Rows may omit the clone size; those that give it use once, few, many or a size class.

J	length	D	size	V	CDR3	DNA
TRBJ1-5	16	TRBD1	NA	TRBV6-1	CASSQGTGGGNQPQHF	TGTGCCAGCAGTCAAGGGACAGGGGGCGGCAATCAGCCCCAGCATTTT
TRBJ1-2	15	NA	NA	TRBV5-1	CASSLVSGYNYGYTF	TGCGCCAGCAGCTTGGTTTCAGGGTACAACTATGGCTACACCTTC
TRBJ2-2	12	NA	few	TRBV7-2	CASSSASGELFF	TGTGCCAGCAGCTCAGCTAGCGGGGAGCTGTTTTTT
TRBJ1-1	16	TRBD1	few	TRBV7-9	CASSSPRTGGNTEAFF	TGTGCCAGCAGCTCCCCCAGGACAGGGGGAAACACTGAAGCTTTCTTT
TRBJ2-7	12	NA	NA	TRBV29-1	CSVGGRIYEQYF	TGCAGCGTTGGTGGCAGAATATACGAGCAGTACTTC
TRBJ1-5	14	NA	few	TRBV7-2	CASSLERGSQPQHF	TGTGCCAGCAGCTTGGAAAGGGGGAGCCAGCCCCAGCATTTT
TRBJ1-2	12	NA	NA	TRBV29-1	CSVGGQNYGYTF	TGCAGCGTTGGCGGACAGAACTATGGCTACACCTTC
TRBJ2-1	17	TRBD2	few	TRBV18	CASSPPLAGGSYNEQFF	TGTGCCAGCTCACCACCGCTAGCGGGAGGTTCCTACAATGAGCAGTTCTTC
TRBJ1-6	12	NA	many	TRBV9	CASKTSSSPLHF	TGTGCCAGCAAGACATCGAGTTCACCCCTCCACTTT
TRBJ2-7	15	NA	NA	TRBV28	CASSSSRSRGYEQYF	TGTGCCAGCAGTTCTTCCCGGTCAAGAGGGTACGAGCAGTACTTC
TRBJ1-1	15	TRBD1	few	TRBV4-1	CASSLDGQGSTEAFF	TGCGCCAGCAGCCTTGACGGACAGGGAAGTACTGAAGCTTTCTTT